The rows below give T cell receptor beta chains drawn from one sample of a study of blood T cell repertoires in COVID-19. Assay used: immunoSEQ multiplex PCR; TCRdb lists only in-frame clones, some missing. The data hold over 150,000 clones, with approximately 83% observed a single time. Sequencing was carried out using peripheral blood. The receptors derive from a woman aged 60 to 75 with acute or convalescent COVID-19. The CDR3 runs from the conserved cysteine through the conserved F or W. The D gene is left open where the match is weak. Part of the rows lack a size; the others show once, few, many or a class for expanded clones.

d_gene,v_gene,abundance,j_gene,CDR3aa,CDR3nt
TRBD1,TRBV7-2,-,TRBJ1-5,CASSYRGRGYNQPQHF,TGTGCCAGCAGCTACAGGGGGCGAGGATACAATCAGCCCCAGCATTTT
-,TRBV24-1,-,TRBJ2-2,CATSGAANTGELFF,TGTGCCACCAGTGGGGCTGCGAACACCGGGGAGCTGTTTTTT
-,TRBV6-5,once,TRBJ1-6,CASTGGTYNSPLHF,TGTGCCAGCACGGGTGGTACATATAATTCACCCCTCCACTTT
-,TRBV25-1,-,TRBJ2-5,CASSEGHQETQYF,TGTGCCAGCAGTGAGGGACATCAAGAGACCCAGTACTTC
TRBD1,TRBV30,-,TRBJ1-1,CAWSAIGTGGRNEAFF,TGTGCCTGGAGTGCCATCGGGACAGGGGGCCGGAATGAAGCTTTCTTT
TRBD1,TRBV7-9,-,TRBJ2-2,CASSDRKDTGELFF,TGTGCCAGCTCGGACAGGAAGGACACCGGGGAGCTGTTTTTT
TRBD1,TRBV28,-,TRBJ2-1,CASSPTGLGYNEQFF,TGTGCCAGCAGCCCGACAGGGTTGGGCTACAATGAGCAGTTCTTC
TRBD1,TRBV6-2/TRBV6-3,-,TRBJ1-2,CASSYPGTAYHGYTF,TGTGCCAGCAGTTACCCAGGGACAGCTTACCATGGCTACACCTTC
-,TRBV2,-,TRBJ1-4,CASTSQGIPNEKLFF,TGTGCCAGCACCAGCCAGGGGATCCCTAATGAAAAACTGTTTTTT
TRBD1,TRBV7-2,-,TRBJ1-6,CASSLRTGGYNSPLHF,TGTGCCAGCAGCCTCAGGACAGGCGGCTATAATTCACCCCTCCACTTT
-,TRBV7-6,once,TRBJ2-3,CASSFSGDTDTQYF,TGTGCCAGCAGCTTTTCGGGAGACACAGATACGCAGTATTTT
TRBD1,TRBV11-3,-,TRBJ2-1,CASSLGGPYNEQFF,TGTGCCAGCAGCCTAGGGGGCCCCTACAATGAGCAGTTCTTC
-,TRBV27,-,TRBJ1-2,CASSFRGRGYGYTF,TGTGCCAGCAGTTTCCGGGGGAGAGGCTATGGCTACACCTTC
-,TRBV5-1,-,TRBJ2-7,CASSLDNYEQYF,TGCGCCAGCAGCTTGGACAACTACGAGCAGTACTTC
-,TRBV6-2/TRBV6-3,-,TRBJ1-2,CASSEGANYGYTF,TGTGCCAGCAGCGAAGGGGCTAACTATGGCTACACCTTC
-,TRBV18,-,TRBJ1-3,CASSPFGGTGNTIYF,TGTGCCAGCTCACCCTTCGGAGGGACTGGAAACACCATATATTTT
TRBD1,TRBV7-2,-,TRBJ2-1,CASSLRQGASSYNEQFF,TGTGCCAGCAGCTTACGACAGGGAGCCAGCTCCTACAATGAGCAGTTCTTC
TRBD1,TRBV2,-,TRBJ1-6,CASSDGQGGNSPLHF,TGTGCCAGCAGTGATGGACAGGGGGGCAATTCACCCCTCCACTTT
TRBD1,TRBV7-6,-,TRBJ1-1,CASSLVAGGATEAFF,TGTGCCAGCAGCTTAGTAGCAGGGGGCGCGACTGAAGCTTTCTTT
-,TRBV30,-,TRBJ1-2,CAWSVGSPNRVTYGYTF,TGTGCCTGGAGTGTAGGATCCCCCAACAGGGTGACCTATGGCTACACCTTC
TRBD1,TRBV27,few,TRBJ1-1,CASSSGQGMNTEAFF,TGTGCCAGCAGCTCTGGACAGGGGATGAACACTGAAGCTTTCTTT
-,TRBV19,-,TRBJ2-7,CASSLRVSYEQYF,TGTGCCAGTAGTCTCAGGGTCTCGTACGAGCAGTACTTC
TRBD1,TRBV6-5,-,TRBJ1-2,CASTRGQDYYGYTF,TGTGCCAGCACGAGGGGACAGGACTACTATGGCTACACCTTC
TRBD1,TRBV5-6,-,TRBJ1-4,CASSLRSTGGEKLFF,TGTGCCAGCAGCTTGAGGTCGACAGGGGGGGAAAAACTGTTTTTT
TRBD1,TRBV6-5,-,TRBJ2-7,CASSKTGQGAYEQYF,TGTGCCAGCAGCAAAACGGGACAGGGGGCCTACGAGCAGTACTTC
TRBD1,TRBV28,-,TRBJ1-1,CASSGQGNTEAFF,TGTGCCAGCAGCGGACAGGGGAACACTGAAGCTTTCTTT
-,TRBV15,-,TRBJ2-2,CATSNREGGELFF,TGTGCCACCAGCAACAGGGAAGGCGGGGAGCTGTTTTTT
TRBD2,TRBV18,-,TRBJ2-1,CASSGLAASSYNEQFF,TGTGCCAGCTCCGGACTAGCGGCGAGCTCCTACAATGAGCAGTTCTTC
TRBD1,TRBV19,-,TRBJ2-3,CASSFRQGGGTQYF,TGTGCCAGTAGTTTCCGACAGGGCGGAGGTACGCAGTATTTT
-,TRBV19,-,TRBJ2-2,CASSIPGAGELFF,TGTGCCAGTAGTATCCCGGGAGCCGGGGAGCTGTTTTTT
TRBD1,TRBV6-5,-,TRBJ2-5,CASSPGTGATQYF,TGTGCCAGCAGTCCCGGGACAGGGGCAACCCAGTACTTC
TRBD1,TRBV19,-,TRBJ2-7,CASSAYRGPYEQYF,TGTGCCAGTAGTGCCTACAGGGGACCCTACGAGCAGTACTTC
-,TRBV4-3,once,TRBJ1-2,CASSQDERAIYYGYTF,TGCGCCAGCAGCCAAGATGAGAGGGCGATTTACTATGGCTACACCTTC
TRBD1,TRBV6-2/TRBV6-3,-,TRBJ1-2,CASSRKTGGRGYTF,TGTGCCAGCAGTCGAAAGACAGGGGGAAGAGGCTACACCTTC
TRBD2,TRBV3-1/TRBV3-2,-,TRBJ2-1,CASSQGSASGGRGEQFF,TGTGCCAGCAGCCAAGGCTCCGCTAGCGGGGGCCGAGGTGAGCAGTTCTTC
TRBD1,TRBV2,-,TRBJ1-4,CASSTGQHEKLFF,TGTGCCAGCAGTACGGGACAGCATGAAAAACTGTTTTTT
-,TRBV10-1,few,TRBJ2-2,CASRGQTGELFF,TGCGCCAGCAGAGGACAGACCGGGGAGCTGTTTTTT
-,TRBV18,few,TRBJ1-1,CASSPAAKGTEAFF,TGTGCCAGCTCACCCGCGGCCAAGGGGACTGAAGCTTTCTTT
-,TRBV7-2,-,TRBJ1-1,CASSFSGAGATEAFF,TGTGCCAGCAGCTTTTCGGGGGCGGGAGCCACTGAAGCTTTCTTT
TRBD2,TRBV10-3,once,TRBJ2-1,CAISVSLGAGGFHEQFF,TGTGCCATCAGTGTCTCCTTGGGGGCGGGGGGTTTCCATGAGCAGTTCTTC